This entry lists 11 T cell receptor beta chains sequenced from one sample in a study of blood T cells in healthy people across ages. Primers used in a second PCR of roughly 6 to 11 cycles were a sample-barcoded 5' primer and a J-beta primer mix. One entry per CDR3 protein results from TCRdb running MiXCR on the 5' RACE reads. The sample consists of about 1,800,000 distinct CDR3 sequences, approximately 28% of them appearing once. Input material: blood. The receptors stem from a woman in her twenties or thirties in good health.

This clonotype was observed many times. This rearrangement joins TRBV7-9 to TRBJ2-5; D ambiguous. This CDR3 has 15 amino acids. Germline-derived CDR1 and CDR2 are SEHNR and FQNEAQ (reference sequence). V gave up 1 base and J gave up 2 bases, with 11 bases separating them. CDR3 amino acids: CASSLEGLRQETQYF. CDR3 DNA: TGTGCCAGCAGCTTAGAGGGCCTCCGGCAAGAGACCCAGTACTTC.

This clonotype showed up many times. The rearrangement uses TRBV12-3 or TRBV12-4 and TRBJ1-5; D remains ambiguous. The CDR3 spans 13 residues. V was trimmed by 6 bases and J by 2 bases, leaving 8 bases between them. Here the CDR3 DNA reads TGTGCCAGCAGCTCCCTAGGCAATCAGCCCCAGCATTTT. Translating it yields CASSSLGNQPQHF.

As for this clonotype: The junction departs from the called germline gene at one end, perhaps through a read error. The chain carries TRBV3-1 and TRBJ1-2; 7 nucleotides match TRBD1. Germline CDR1 reads LGHDT; CDR2 reads YNNKEL (reference sequence). The CDR3 is 16 residues long. CDR3: CASSQIAGTWTGGHTF. CDR3 nucleotides: TGTGCCAGCAGCCAAATAGCCGGGACATGGACAGGTGGCCACACCTTC.

The CDR3 is CASSQQQGLTNEKLFF. CDR3 DNA: TGTGCCAGCAGCCAACAGCAGGGCCTAACTAATGAAAAACTGTTTTTT. The rearrangement links TRBV7-2 to TRBJ1-4; tentative D call: TRBD1 (5 bases). Germline V lookup: CDR1 SGHTA, CDR2 FQGNSA. V lost 5 bases, J lost 1 base, and 14 bases lay in between. The length of the CDR3 is 16 residues.

This clonotype came up a few times. The rearrangement links TRBV5-1 to TRBJ2-5, with 7 bases aligning to TRBD2. Germline values: CDR1 SGHRS, CDR2 YFSETQ. The CDR3 runs 16 residues. J lost 5 bases, V lost 5 bases, and 15 bases had no gene match. The CDR3 loop reads CASRSGCSGEGETQYF. The CDR3 nucleotides read TGCGCCAGCAGGTCCGGATGTTCCGGGGAGGGGGAGACCCAGTACTTC.

The gene calls are TRBV4-1 and TRBJ2-7, with TRBD2 matching 10 bases. Looked up from germline, CDR1 is MGHRA and CDR2 is YSYEKL. With 2 bases clipped from V and 4 bases from J, the junction kept 8 bases outside the gene matches. The CDR3 loop spans 16 amino acids. The CDR3 sequence is CASSQRSGTSEYEQYF. In DNA, the CDR3 is TGCGCCAGCAGCCAAAGATCCGGGACTAGCGAATACGAGCAGTACTTC.

There are a few counts of this clonotype. The rearrangement joins TRBV5-1 to TRBJ2-2; 14 bases agree with TRBD2. This CDR3 contains 17 residues. CDR1 is SGHRS, CDR2 YFSETQ, per germline. Trimming at V came to 4 bases and at J to 4 bases, leaving 6 bases not matched to a gene. Here the CDR3 reads CASSPGTSGGRTGELFF. As DNA, the CDR3 is TGCGCCAGCAGCCCGGGGACTAGCGGGGGCCGCACCGGGGAGCTGTTTTTT.

This clonotype was counted a few times. The V and J genes are TRBV5-1 and TRBJ2-1; TRBD2 agrees at 12 bases. Trimming at V came to 3 bases and at J to 7 bases, leaving 5 bases not matched to a gene. The CDR3 is made up of 15 amino acids. CDR1 is SGHRS and CDR2 is YFSETQ in the germline V gene. The CDR3 loop reads CASSSTSGSKNEQFF. CDR3 nucleotides: TGCGCCAGCAGCTCGACTAGCGGGAGTAAGAATGAGCAGTTCTTC.

This clonotype was seen ten or more times. The CDR3 loop is CASSPTGASYEQYF. CDR3 DNA sequence: TGTGCCAGCAGCCCTACAGGGGCTTCCTACGAGCAGTACTTC. The J gene is TRBJ2-7, the V gene TRBV3-1; 7 nucleotides align to TRBD1. V gave up 4 bases and J gave up 1 base; unmatched junction bases: 4. The V gene's germline CDR1 is LGHDT and CDR2 YNNKEL (reference sequence). The CDR3 consists of 14 residues.

In regard to this clonotype: Relative to the germline gene, one junction end is altered; a read error may explain this. J is TRBJ2-3 and V is TRBV5-1, with TRBD2 as a possible D gene (5 bases). CDR1 is SGHRS and CDR2 is YFSETQ in the germline V gene. The CDR3 length is 15 residues. This chain's CDR3 is CASTPLGVSTDMQYF. The CDR3 region has the DNA TGCGCCAGCACCCCCCTCGGGGTTAGCACAGATATGCAGTATTTT.

Turning to this clonotype: Sequence at one end of the junction differs from germline and may be a read error. This sequence joins TRBV6-2 or TRBV6-3 and TRBJ2-1; TRBD2 is a possible D gene (6 bases). This CDR3 spans 14 amino acids. Germline V gene sequence: CDR1 MNHEY, CDR2 SVGEGT. CDR3 protein: CAGRRRDPYNEQFF. CDR3 in DNA: TGTGCCGGCAGAAGGAGGGACCCCTACAATGAGCAGTTCTTC.